These 31 T cell receptor beta chains were sequenced from one sample in a study of graft-versus-host responses after intestinal transplantation. These receptors have no known antigen. The table came from immunoSEQ multiplex PCR; TCRdb's copy has only in-frame clones and leaves some out. The top ten hold 0.4% to 0.65% of the sample, which has 120,000 or so clones, about 93% seen once. Sequenced here: unstimulated CD8+ T cells sorted from spleen or lymph node cells, sampled before intestinal transplant. These receptors were obtained from a human donor who received an intestinal transplant.

V is TRBV11-2 and J is TRBJ2-2; 8 bases line up with TRBD2. The CDR3 has 15 residues. The trim removed 3 bases at V and 5 bases at J, leaving 5 bases unmatched. Germline CDR1 and CDR2: SGHAT and FQNNGV. CDR3 sequence: CASSFSPSGTGELFF. The CDR3 bases are TGTGCCAGCAGCTTTAGTCCTAGCGGGACCGGGGAGCTGTTTTTT.

The chain is built from TRBV27 and TRBJ2-1; 7 nucleotides match TRBD2. The CDR3 loop spans 15 amino acids. Trimming removed 5 bases from V and 5 bases from J; junction bases left unmatched: 9. Looked up from germline, CDR1 is MNHEY and CDR2 is SMNVEV (reference sequence). In nucleotides, the CDR3 is TGTGCCAGCAGTCCCTGGACTAGTCTAGACAATGAGCAGTTCTTC. Translating it yields CASSPWTSLDNEQFF.

The gene calls are TRBV25-1 and TRBJ2-1; D remains ambiguous. V was pared by 7 bases and J by 3 bases, with 13 bases between. Looked up from germline, CDR1 is MGHDK and CDR2 is SYGVNS. CDR3 length equals 14 residues. The CDR3, as DNA: TGTGCCAGCAAAGGGTCGAGCGACTACAATGAGCAGTTCTTC. As protein: CASKGSSDYNEQFF.

This chain links TRBV5-6 with TRBJ1-5; tentatively, D is TRBD1 (5 bases). The CDR3 is made up of 13 amino acids. Trimming took 1 base from V and 6 from J, leaving 8 bases between them. Germline V gives CDR1 SGHDT, CDR2 YYEEEE. The CDR3 protein is CASSLWGGQPQHF. Here the CDR3 DNA reads TGTGCCAGCAGCTTGTGGGGGGGTCAGCCCCAGCATTTT.

The chain links TRBV9 to TRBJ1-1; tentatively, D is TRBD1 (6 bases). Germline assignment: CDR1 SGDLS and CDR2 YYNGEE. The ends were cut back, 4 bases at V and 1 base at J, with 17 bases in the middle. CDR3 length equals 16 residues. CDR3 DNA: TGTGCCAGCAGCCTGTCCGGACAGCTAGGGAACACTGAAGCTTTCTTT. Translating gives CASSLSGQLGNTEAFF.

The V and J genes are TRBV6-4 and TRBJ1-2; weak D call: TRBD1 (5 bases). Germline V lookup: CDR1 MRHNA, CDR2 SNTAGT. The CDR3 runs to 14 residues. Trimming stripped 5 bases from V and 3 bases from J, with 13 bases between. CDR3 nucleotide sequence: TGTGCCAGCAGTATGACGGGGGATGACTATGGCTACACCTTC. It codes for CASSMTGDDYGYTF.

This chain joins TRBV6-6 and TRBJ2-7; TRBD2 matches 10 bases. V lost 6 bases and J lost 3; bases outside the gene matches: 5. CDR3 length: 14 residues. The germline V gene has CDR1 MNHNY and CDR2 SVGAGI (reference sequence). The CDR3 bases are TGTGCCAGCAGGGCTCTAGCGGGAGACTACGAGCAGTACTTC. Its protein product is CASRALAGDYEQYF.

To note about this clone: Other DNA sequences in this sample translate to the same CDR3. The rearrangement links TRBV29-1 to TRBJ2-1, with 9 bases identical to TRBD2. The trim removed 3 bases at V and 7 bases at J, leaving 10 bases unmatched. From germline, CDR1 is SQVTM and CDR2 ANQGSEA. This CDR3 is built from 15 residues. The CDR3 DNA reads TGCAGCGTTGAGGGATTAGCGGGAGAGAGGAATGAGCAGTTCTTC. This codes for CSVEGLAGERNEQFF.

As to this clone: At one boundary the junction diverges from the germline segment, which might be a read error. Distinct nucleotide sequences in the sample also encode this CDR3. The rearrangement joins TRBV19 to TRBJ2-7; D remains unclear. CDR3 size: 15 residues. Germline V CDR1 and CDR2: LNHDA, SQIVND (reference sequence). The CDR3 spells CASSIGSGFSYEQYF. CDR3 in DNA: TGTGCCAGTAGTATAGGGTCCGGATTCTCCTACGAGCAATACTTC.

This chain uses TRBV11-3 with TRBJ1-1, with D possibly being TRBD1 (6 bases). The CDR3 extends over 14 amino acids. Germline V CDR1 and CDR2: SGHNT, YENEEA. V dropped 0 bases and J dropped 8 bases, with 13 bases sitting between them. The CDR3 DNA reads TGTGCCAGCAGCTTAGAGTGGGGGGCCCGGGAAGCTTTCTTT. Protein product: CASSLEWGAREAFF.

Here the CDR3 DNA reads TGTGCCAGTAGTAGAGGACAGGGGCAGGATGGCTACACCTTC. It yields the protein CASSRGQGQDGYTF. The gene calls are TRBV19 and TRBJ1-2; 9 bases map to TRBD1. Per the germline V gene, CDR1 is LNHDA and CDR2 is SQIVND (reference sequence). V gave up 4 bases and J gave up 6 bases; unmatched junction bases: 6. This CDR3 region has 14 residues.

This clone was picked up a small number of times. This rearrangement joins TRBV10-3 to TRBJ1-1; 9 bases are a match to TRBD1. The CDR3 consists of 14 residues. Per germline, CDR1 ENHRY and CDR2 SYGVKD. Unmatched junction bases numbered 1, after V lost 0 bases and J lost 5 bases. CDR3 nucleotide sequence: TGTGCCATCAGTGAGTCAGACAGGGGGACTGAAGCTTTCTTT. Translated: CAISESDRGTEAFF.

This clone showed up just once. V and J are TRBV30 and TRBJ2-1; D remains ambiguous. The germline CDR1 and CDR2 sequences are GTSNPN and SVGIG (reference sequence). This CDR3 spans 12 amino acids. V was shortened by 1 base and J by 12 bases, with 13 bases between the two germline ends. CDR3 region: CAWSEVASWQFF. CDR3 DNA sequence: TGTGCCTGGAGTGAAGTGGCTAGTTGGCAGTTCTTC.

This rearrangement joins TRBV6-1 to TRBJ1-5; TRBD1 is a possible D gene (5 bases). Trimming shortened V by 6 bases and J by 6 bases, and 9 bases separated the two germline ends. Germline values: CDR1 MNHNS, CDR2 SASEGT. The CDR3 covers 12 residues. In nucleotides, the CDR3 is TGTGCCAGCAGCGCTAGGGGTCAGCCCCAGCATTTT. The encoded protein is CASSARGQPQHF.

CDR3 protein: CASSPNAGLIYEQYF. In nucleotides, the CDR3 is TGTGCCAGCAGCCCAAACGCAGGGTTAATCTACGAGCAGTACTTC. The chain employs TRBV7-8 and TRBJ2-7; tentative D call: TRBD1 (5 bases). Trimming pared 5 bases from V and 3 bases from J, leaving 17 bases between. Looked up from germline, CDR1 is SGHVS and CDR2 is FQNEAQ. This CDR3 spans 15 amino acids.

J is TRBJ1-2 and V is TRBV14, with unresolved D. CDR1 SGHDN and CDR2 FVKESK come from the germline V gene. The CDR3 contains 14 residues. Between the trimmed V and J ends, which lost 2 bases and 4 bases, there was a span of 11 bases. CDR3 in amino acids: CASSQLLDAYGYTF. Written as DNA, the CDR3 is TGTGCCAGCAGCCAACTCCTCGATGCCTATGGCTACACCTTC. Full variable domain (missing parts from reference TRBV14 and TRBJ1-2): EAGVTQFPSHSVIEKGQTVTLRCDPISGHDNLYWYRRVMGKEIKFLLHFVKESKQDESGMPNNRFLAERTGGTYSTLKVQPAELEDSGVYFCASSQLLDAYGYTFGSGTRLTVV.

The J gene is TRBJ2-1, the V gene TRBV5-4, with unresolved D. Trimming removed 6 bases at V and 5 bases at J, with 12 bases between. In germline, CDR1 is SGHNT, CDR2 YYREEE (reference sequence). The CDR3 is made up of 13 amino acids. The CDR3 loop is CASKASPHNEQFF. In nucleotides, the CDR3 is TGTGCCAGCAAAGCTTCTCCCCACAATGAGCAGTTCTTC.

V is TRBV5-1 and J is TRBJ1-1; D uncertain. Germline CDR1 is SGHRS and CDR2 is YFSETQ. V was trimmed by 0 bases and J by 0 bases, leaving 12 bases between them. The CDR3 runs to 16 residues. The chain's CDR3 is CASSLALGPMNTEAFF. The CDR3 coding sequence is TGCGCCAGCAGCTTGGCCCTCGGACCCATGAACACTGAAGCTTTCTTT.

This chain joins TRBV5-4 and TRBJ2-4; the D gene is possibly TRBD1 (6 bases). Trimming shortened V by 4 bases and J by 1 base, and 18 bases separated the two germline ends. This CDR3 has 17 residues. CDR1 and CDR2 from the germline V gene are SGHNT and YYREEE (reference sequence). The CDR3 region has the DNA TGTGCCAGCAGCCTGGGGGCTGATCGAGGGGCCAAAAACATTCAGTACTTC. Translating it yields CASSLGADRGAKNIQYF. Combining the CDR3 with reference TRBV5-4 and TRBJ2-4 gives the whole variable domain ETGVTQSPTHLIKTRGQQVTLRCSSQSGHNTVSWYQQALGQGPQFIFQYYREEENGRGNFPPRFSGLQFPNYSSELNVNALELDDSALYLCASSLGADRGAKNIQYFGAGTRLSVL.

The rearrangement joins TRBV7-9 to TRBJ2-5; D is unresolved. The ends were cut back, 8 bases at V and 5 bases at J, with 15 bases in the middle. CDR1 is SEHNR and CDR2 is FQNEAQ in the germline V gene (reference sequence). The CDR3 extends over 13 amino acids. CDR3 amino acids: CASSDGLTETQYF. The CDR3 nucleotides read TGTGCCAGCTCTGATGGCCTGACGGAGACCCAGTACTTC.

The chain links TRBV15 to TRBJ2-7; D possibly corresponds to TRBD2 (5 bases). Germline CDR1 reads LNHNV; CDR2 reads YYDKDF (reference sequence). The length of the CDR3 is 16 residues. Trimming pared 0 bases from V and 0 bases from J, leaving 12 bases between. CDR3 coding DNA: TGTGCCACCAGCAGAGATGTAGCGATGAGCTCCTACGAGCAGTACTTC. Amino acids: CATSRDVAMSSYEQYF.

The chain links TRBV7-8 to TRBJ2-5, with 9 bases identical to TRBD1. Germline V gene sequence: CDR1 SGHVS, CDR2 FQNEAQ. V lost 0 bases and J lost 3; bases outside the gene matches: 2. The CDR3 has 15 amino acids. The CDR3 sequence: CASSLAGDREETQYF. The DNA of the CDR3 is TGTGCCAGCAGCTTAGCGGGGGACAGGGAAGAGACCCAGTACTTC.

This chain links TRBV4-1 with TRBJ2-1, with 14 positions matching TRBD2. CDR3 length equals 20 residues. Trimming cost V 3 bases and J 2 bases; bases outside gene matches: 12. Per germline, CDR1 MGHRA and CDR2 YSYEKL. Written as DNA, the CDR3 is TGCGCCAGCAGCCACCTAGGCCCCGGACTAGCGGGAGGTGCCTACAATGAGCAGTTCTTC. Its protein is CASSHLGPGLAGGAYNEQFF.

This chain joins TRBV9 and TRBJ2-7, with TRBD1 identical over 11 bases. Trimming removed 3 bases from V and 3 bases from J; junction bases left unmatched: 5. The V gene's germline CDR1 is SGDLS and CDR2 YYNGEE. This CDR3 has 15 amino acids. CDR3 nucleotides: TGTGCCAGCAGCGCGGGGACAGGGGGTTTCTACGAGCAGTACTTC. Its protein is CASSAGTGGFYEQYF.

The chain is built from TRBV19 and TRBJ2-7; D is unresolved. Germline CDR1 and CDR2: LNHDA and SQIVND (reference sequence). The CDR3 has 11 residues. Between the trimmed V and J ends, which lost 4 bases and 6 bases, there was a span of 7 bases. The CDR3 protein is CASSNPTEQYF. The CDR3 bases are TGTGCCAGTAGTAACCCCACCGAGCAGTACTTC.

The rearrangement joins TRBV9 to TRBJ1-5; tentatively, D is TRBD1 (5 bases). In germline, CDR1 is SGDLS, CDR2 YYNGEE. V was cut by 0 bases and J by 4 bases, with 8 bases left in between. The CDR3 runs 14 residues. This chain's CDR3 is CASSVGGMNQPQHF. In nucleotides, the CDR3 is TGTGCCAGCAGCGTAGGGGGGATGAATCAGCCCCAGCATTTT.

This clone came up once. The chain links TRBV2 to TRBJ1-4; the match to TRBD1 covers 9 bases. Germline CDR1 is SNHLY and CDR2 is FYNNEI. This CDR3 region has 17 residues. Trimming cost V 1 base and J 5 bases; bases outside gene matches: 8. DNA of the CDR3: TGTGCCAGCAGTGAAGGGACAGGGGTGGAATGGAATGAAAAACTGTTTTTT. It translates to CASSEGTGVEWNEKLFF.

This clone was seen a few times. The chain recombines TRBV29-1 with TRBJ2-3, with D uncertain. The CDR3 has 10 residues. In germline, CDR1 is SQVTM, CDR2 ANQGSEA. V was trimmed by 7 bases and J by 1 base, leaving 3 bases between them. CDR3 region: CSARTDTQYF. DNA for the CDR3: TGCAGCGCCCGCACAGATACGCAGTATTTT.

The rearrangement uses TRBV27 and TRBJ2-7; the match to TRBD2 covers 7 bases. Germline V gene sequence: CDR1 MNHEY, CDR2 SMNVEV (reference sequence). There are 15 residues in the CDR3. The J segment lost 1 base and the V segment lost 4 bases, leaving 7 bases of the junction unmatched. The CDR3 nucleotides read TGTGCCAGCAGTTCCCTAAGCGGGAAATCCTACGAGCAGTACTTC. This sequence encodes CASSSLSGKSYEQYF.

The rearrangement links TRBV6-1 to TRBJ2-3, with D unclear. V shed 1 base and J shed 6 bases, with 11 bases lying between them. The CDR3 consists of 14 residues. Germline V gene sequence: CDR1 MNHNS, CDR2 SASEGT. The CDR3 region has the DNA TGTGCCAGCAGTGAAGGAGTCGTGCGGGATACGCAGTATTTT. Amino acids: CASSEGVVRDTQYF.

The chain links TRBV19 to TRBJ1-5; perhaps TRBD1 as D (6 bases). The CDR3 is made up of 13 amino acids. CDR1 is LNHDA and CDR2 is SQIVND in the germline V gene (reference sequence). The V gene lost 10 bases and the J gene lost 9 bases, with 19 bases spanning the gap. CDR3 residues: CATAGHPMGPQHF. The CDR3 region has the DNA TGTGCCACCGCGGGACACCCGATGGGGCCCCAGCATTTT. The whole variable domain, remainder taken from reference TRBV19 and TRBJ1-5, is DGGITQSPKYLFRKEGQNVTLSCEQNLNHDAMYWYRQDPGQGLRLIYYSQIVNDFQKGDIAEGYSVSREKKESFPLTVTSAQKNPTAFYLCATAGHPMGPQHFGDGTRLSIL.